The 5 T cell receptor beta chains listed next were all sequenced from one sample in a study of cytomegalovirus exposure and HLA in healthy donors. PCR primers comprised 60 Vbeta and 13 Jbeta primers. Here immunoSEQ multiplex PCR was the method, and the copy in TCRdb shows in-frame clones only, minus some. Here the sample spans fewer than 200,000 clones, roughly 85% being singletons. The sequencing sample was made of PBMCs. Receptors originate from a middle-aged woman in good health and CMV-seronegative.

Worth noting for this clone: Sequence at one end of the junction differs from germline and may be a read error. Other DNA sequences of this sample code for an identical CDR3. The chain uses TRBV5-4 and TRBJ2-5; the match to TRBD2 covers 8 bases. This CDR3 has 15 amino acids. The germline CDR1 and CDR2 sequences are SGHNT and YYREEE (reference sequence). CDR3 in amino acids: CASSLEQRGQETQYF. DNA of the CDR3: TGCGCCAGCAGCTTGGAACAGCGGGGGCAAGAGACCCAGTACTTC.

The chain joins TRBV5-1 to TRBJ2-7; 7 positions agree with TRBD1. Unmatched junction bases numbered 6, after V lost 0 bases and J lost 3 bases. CDR1 is SGHRS and CDR2 is YFSETQ in the germline V gene. The CDR3 is 15 residues long. CDR3: CASSLAGQVNYEQYF. The DNA of the CDR3 is TGCGCCAGCAGCTTGGCAGGACAGGTTAACTACGAGCAGTACTTC.

The chain uses TRBV10-3 and TRBJ2-1, with 8 bases identical to TRBD2. From germline, CDR1 is ENHRY and CDR2 SYGVKD. Trimming cost V 7 bases and J 7 bases; bases outside gene matches: 6. The CDR3 contains 13 residues. The CDR3 DNA follows: TGTGCCATCAACAGCGGGAGTTCTAATGAGCAGTTCTTC. Encoded protein: CAINSGSSNEQFF.

This clone was observed a handful of times. J is TRBJ2-7 and V is TRBV5-1; D is perhaps TRBD1 (5 bases). Germline loops: CDR1 SGHRS, CDR2 YFSETQ. This CDR3 region has 13 residues. V was shortened by 1 base and J by 11 bases, with 16 bases between the two germline ends. This CDR3 is CASSLLGQGLEYF. CDR3 bases: TGCGCCAGCAGCTTGTTGGGGCAGGGATTGGAGTACTTC.

The rearrangement joins TRBV7-2 to TRBJ2-3; no clear D. Trimming cost V 0 bases and J 2 bases, with 21 bases left between them. The germline V gene has CDR1 SGHTA and CDR2 FQGNSA. This CDR3 comprises 19 residues. CDR3 loop: CASSLASSVRLPITDTQYF. CDR3 nucleotides: TGTGCCAGCAGCTTAGCCAGCTCAGTTCGACTCCCAATCACAGATACGCAGTATTTT.